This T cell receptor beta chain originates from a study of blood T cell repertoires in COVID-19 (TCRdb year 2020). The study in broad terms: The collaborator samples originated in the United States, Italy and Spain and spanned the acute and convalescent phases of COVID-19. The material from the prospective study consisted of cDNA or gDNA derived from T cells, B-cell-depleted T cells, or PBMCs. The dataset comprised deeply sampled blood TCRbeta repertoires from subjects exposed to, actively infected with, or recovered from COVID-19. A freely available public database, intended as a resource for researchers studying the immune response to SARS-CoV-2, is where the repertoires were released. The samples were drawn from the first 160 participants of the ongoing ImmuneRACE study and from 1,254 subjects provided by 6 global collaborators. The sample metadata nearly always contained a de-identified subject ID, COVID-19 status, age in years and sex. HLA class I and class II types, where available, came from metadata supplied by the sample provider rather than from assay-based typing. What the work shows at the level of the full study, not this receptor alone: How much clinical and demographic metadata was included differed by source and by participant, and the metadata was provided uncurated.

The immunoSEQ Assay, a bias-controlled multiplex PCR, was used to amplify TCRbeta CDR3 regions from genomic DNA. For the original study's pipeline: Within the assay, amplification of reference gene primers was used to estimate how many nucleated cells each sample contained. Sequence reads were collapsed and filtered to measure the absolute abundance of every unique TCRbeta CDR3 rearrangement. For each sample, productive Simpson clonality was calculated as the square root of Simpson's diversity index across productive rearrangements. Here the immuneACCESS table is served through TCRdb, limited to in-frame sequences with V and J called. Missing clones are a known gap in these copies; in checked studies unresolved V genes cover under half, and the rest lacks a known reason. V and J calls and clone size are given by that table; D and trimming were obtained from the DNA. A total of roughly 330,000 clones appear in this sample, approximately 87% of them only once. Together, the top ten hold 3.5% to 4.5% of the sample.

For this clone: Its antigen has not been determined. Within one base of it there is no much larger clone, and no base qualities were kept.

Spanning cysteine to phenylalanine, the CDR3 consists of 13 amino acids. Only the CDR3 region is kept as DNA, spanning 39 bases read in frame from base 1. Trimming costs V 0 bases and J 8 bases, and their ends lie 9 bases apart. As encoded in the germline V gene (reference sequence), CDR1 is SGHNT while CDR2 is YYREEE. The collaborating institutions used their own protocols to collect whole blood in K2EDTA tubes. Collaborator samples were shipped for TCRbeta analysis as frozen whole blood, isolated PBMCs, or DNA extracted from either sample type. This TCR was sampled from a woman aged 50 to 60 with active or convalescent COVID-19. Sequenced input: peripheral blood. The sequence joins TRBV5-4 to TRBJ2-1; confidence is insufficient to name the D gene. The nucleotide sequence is TGTGCCAGCAGCTTGGCGCCTAACGATGAGCAGTTCTTC. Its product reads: CASSLAPNDEQFF.